This T cell receptor (beta chain) derives from a study of blood T cell repertoires in COVID-19. Whole-study context: Material from acute and convalescent COVID-19 was sourced from the United States, Italy and Spain.

Germline V CDR1 and CDR2: SGHAT, FQNNGV. The CDR3 spans 14 residues. V was pared by 3 bases and J by 4 bases, with 13 bases between. Original processing notes: Nucleated cell number was recorded as an estimate derived from reference gene primer amplification. Sequencing was performed with immunoSEQ multiplex PCR; in TCRdb, only in-frame clones are kept and a portion is missing. The D gene and trimming were derived from the DNA, and the V and J assignments and clone size from that table. The table lists around 290,000 clones, approximately 89% of them singletons. The gene calls are TRBV11-2 and TRBJ2-7; the D gene is possibly TRBD1 (5 bases). The receptor comes from a woman aged 45-60 years who had recovered from COVID-19. Sequenced material: peripheral blood. Written as DNA, the CDR3 is TGTGCCAGCAGCTTGCAGGGAAAGAATTACGAGCAGTACTTC. Translation: CASSLQGKNYEQYF.